The rows below give T cell receptor beta chains drawn from one sample of a study of T cells in Graves' hyperthyroidism and ophthalmopathy. TCRdb re-called the multiplex PCR reads through MiXCR, storing one row per CDR3 protein. The repertoire has more than 500,000 distinct CDR3 sequences, roughly 16% of them found once; the top ten carry over 25%. Specimen: blood. Receptors originate from a woman in her thirties with Graves' ophthalmopathy. Each CDR3 is given with its conserved first and last residue. The order of the fields is D gene, clone size, V gene, J gene, CDR3 protein, CDR3 DNA. D genes are given only for firm matches. Clone sizes are given selectively: once, few, many, or a class where the clone is expanded.

TRBD1	few	TRBV5-6	TRBJ1-1	CASRGRTGGPEAFF	TGTGCCAGCAGGGGCCGGACAGGGGGCCCTGAAGCTTTCTTT
-	many	TRBV7-9	TRBJ2-6	CASSFKSSGANVLTF	TGTGCCAGCAGCTTCAAAAGCTCTGGGGCCAACGTCCTGACTTTC
-	few	TRBV5-1	TRBJ1-1	CASSFDRPNTEAFF	TGCGCCAGCAGCTTCGATCGTCCAAACACTGAAGCTTTCTTT
TRBD2	-	TRBV10-3	TRBJ2-1	CAISGLALNEQFF	TGTGCCATCTCCGGACTAGCCTTAAATGAGCAGTTCTTC
TRBD1	-	TRBV4-2	TRBJ1-2	CASDGQGGYGYTF	TGTGCCAGCGACGGACAGGGAGGCTATGGCTACACCTTC
TRBD1	many	TRBV7-8	TRBJ2-7	CASSADRVSYEQYF	TGTGCCAGCAGCGCGGACAGGGTTTCCTACGAGCAGTACTTC
TRBD1	many	TRBV27	TRBJ1-2	CASSLTGTGANYGYTF	TGTGCCAGCAGTTTAACCGGGACAGGGGCTAACTATGGCTACACCTTC
-	-	TRBV28	TRBJ1-6	CTSSLRNSPLHF	TGTACCAGCAGTTTGAGAAATTCACCCCTCCACTTT
-	many	TRBV2	TRBJ1-5	CASSITTQPQHF	TGTGCCAGCAGCATCACGACTCAGCCCCAGCATTTT
TRBD2	few	TRBV3-1	TRBJ2-2	CASSQYKRESNTGELFF	TGTGCCAGCAGCCAATATAAGCGGGAGAGTAACACCGGGGAGCTGTTTTTT
-	many	TRBV11-2	TRBJ1-1	CASSWAISGEGEAFF	TGTGCCAGCAGCTGGGCAATATCGGGGGAGGGTGAAGCTTTCTTT
-	-	TRBV7-2	TRBJ2-7	CASSLFEGTPSYEQYF	TGTGCCAGCAGCTTATTCGAGGGAACTCCGTCCTACGAGCAGTACTTC
-	-	TRBV20-1	TRBJ2-7	CSARGRAAYEQYF	TGCAGTGCTAGGGGCAGGGCTGCCTACGAGCAGTACTTC
TRBD1	-	TRBV5-6	TRBJ2-7	CASSPPETGSSYEQYF	TGTGCCAGCAGTCCCCCCGAGACAGGGAGCTCCTACGAGCAGTACTTC
TRBD2	-	TRBV30	TRBJ2-7	CAWSVNIAGGPYEQYF	TGTGCCTGGAGTGTCAACATAGCGGGAGGGCCCTACGAGCAGTACTTC
-	many	TRBV28	TRBJ2-3	CASSLIEGTTDTQYF	TGTGCCAGCAGTTTAATTGAGGGAACCACAGATACGCAGTATTTT
-	many	TRBV5-1	TRBJ2-1	CASSLSPSGLNDEQFF	TGCGCCAGCAGCTTGTCCCCCAGCGGGTTAAATGATGAGCAGTTCTTC
-	many	TRBV28	TRBJ2-7	CASIAQGGPYEQYF	TGTGCCAGCATCGCACAGGGTGGGCCCTACGAGCAGTACTTC
-	many	TRBV7-2	TRBJ2-2	CASSDWSGYTGELFF	TGTGCCAGCAGCGACTGGTCCGGATACACCGGGGAGCTGTTTTTT
TRBD1	few	TRBV7-3	TRBJ2-1	CASSLTGGKGEQFF	TGTGCCAGCAGCTTAACAGGGGGCAAGGGTGAGCAGTTCTTC